Sequencing of this T cell receptor beta chain was carried out in a study of blood T cell repertoires in COVID-19. Germline V gives CDR1 ENHRY, CDR2 SYGVKD. The J segment lost 2 bases and the V segment lost 4 bases, leaving 5 bases of the junction unmatched. The CDR3 has 17 residues. Produced via immunoSEQ multiplex PCR; TCRdb's table is partial and in-frame only. The sample includes tens of thousands of clones, 60% to 80% of them seen just once. The rearrangement joins TRBV10-3 to TRBJ2-7; 16 bases align to TRBD2. The sequence came from a man in his sixties with acute or convalescent COVID-19. Sequenced input: peripheral blood. Here the CDR3 DNA reads TGTGCCATCAGTGGGGGGACTAGCGGGGGGGGAACCTACGAGCAGTACTTC. It codes for CAISGGTSGGGTYEQYF.